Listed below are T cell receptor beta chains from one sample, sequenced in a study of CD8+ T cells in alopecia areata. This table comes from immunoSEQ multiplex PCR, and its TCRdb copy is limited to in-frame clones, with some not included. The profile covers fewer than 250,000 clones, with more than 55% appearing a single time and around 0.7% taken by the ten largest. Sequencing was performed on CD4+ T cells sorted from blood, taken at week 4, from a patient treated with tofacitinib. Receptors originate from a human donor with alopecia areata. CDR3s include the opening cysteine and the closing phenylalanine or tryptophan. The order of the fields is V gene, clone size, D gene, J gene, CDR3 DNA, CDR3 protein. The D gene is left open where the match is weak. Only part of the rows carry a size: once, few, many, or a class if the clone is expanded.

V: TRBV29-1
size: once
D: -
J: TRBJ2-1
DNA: TGCAGCGTTGAGGGGTCAGGGGCTGAGCAGTTCTTC
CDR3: CSVEGSGAEQFF

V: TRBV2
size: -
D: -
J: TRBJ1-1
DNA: TGTGCCAGCAGTGAAGCGGAATTGAACACTGAAGCTTTCTTT
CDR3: CASSEAELNTEAFF

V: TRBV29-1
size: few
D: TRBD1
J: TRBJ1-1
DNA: TGCAGCGTTGAGCTGACCGGGACAGGGAACACTGAAGCTTTCTTT
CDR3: CSVELTGTGNTEAFF

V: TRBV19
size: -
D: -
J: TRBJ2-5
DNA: TGTGCCAGTAGTACTGGGACACAGGCTGTAAAGACCCAGTACTTC
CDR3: CASSTGTQAVKTQYF

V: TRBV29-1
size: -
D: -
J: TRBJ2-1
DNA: TGCAGCGTCGGGGACTACAATGAGCAGTTCTTC
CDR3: CSVGDYNEQFF

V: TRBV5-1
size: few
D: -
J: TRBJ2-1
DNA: TGCGCCAGCAGCCCGCCTTCGCGCAATGAGCAGTTCTTC
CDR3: CASSPPSRNEQFF

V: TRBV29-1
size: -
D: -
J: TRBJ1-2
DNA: TGCAGCGTTGAGGTGCGAGACAAACAAACCTTC
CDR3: CSVEVRDKQTF

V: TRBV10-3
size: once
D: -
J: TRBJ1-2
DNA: TGTGCCTGCGGGGAGCGCATTAACTATGGCTACACCTTC
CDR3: CACGERINYGYTF

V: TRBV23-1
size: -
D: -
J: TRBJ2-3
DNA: TGCGCCAGCAGTCAATCGAGGCGGTTCACAGATACGCAGTATTTT
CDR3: CASSQSRRFTDTQYF

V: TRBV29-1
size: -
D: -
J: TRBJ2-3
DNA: TGCAGCGTTGAAGTCCAAGGAGATACGCAGTATTTT
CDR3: CSVEVQGDTQYF

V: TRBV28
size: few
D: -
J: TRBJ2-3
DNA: TGTGCCAGCAGTCCCCACCGGGGCGGACCCGCCACAGATACGCAGTATTTT
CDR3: CASSPHRGGPATDTQYF

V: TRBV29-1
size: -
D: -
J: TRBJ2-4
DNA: TGCAGCGTTGATGGACAGCTCCAAAACATTCAGTACTTC
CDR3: CSVDGQLQNIQYF

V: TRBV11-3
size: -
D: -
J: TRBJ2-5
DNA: TGTGCCAGCAGCCCCGATTGGAGGGAGACCCAGTACTTC
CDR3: CASSPDWRETQYF

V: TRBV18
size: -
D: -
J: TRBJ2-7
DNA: TGTGCCAGCTCACCACCGTCAATTAACTACGAGCAGTACTTC
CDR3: CASSPPSINYEQYF

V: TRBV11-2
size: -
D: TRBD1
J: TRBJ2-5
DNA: TGTGCCAGCAGCTTAGTCCGGACAGGGGTTAACTTC
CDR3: CASSLVRTGVNF

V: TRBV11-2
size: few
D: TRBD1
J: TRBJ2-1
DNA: TGTGCCAGCAGCTTATCAGACAGGGGGGGCGGTGAGCAGTTCTTC
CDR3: CASSLSDRGGGEQFF

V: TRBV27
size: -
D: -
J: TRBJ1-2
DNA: TGTGCCAGCAGTTCGTACCGGTCAGGACTCACCTTC
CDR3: CASSSYRSGLTF

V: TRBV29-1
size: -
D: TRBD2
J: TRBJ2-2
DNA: TGCAGCGGCCGAACTAGCGGTTCGAACACCGGGGAGCTGTTTTTT
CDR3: CSGRTSGSNTGELFF

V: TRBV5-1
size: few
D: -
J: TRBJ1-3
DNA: TGCGCCAGCGCGGAGGTGGGATCTGGAAACACCATATATTTT
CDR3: CASAEVGSGNTIYF

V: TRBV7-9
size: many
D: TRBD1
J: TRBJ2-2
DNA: TGTGCCAGCAGCGACAGGGTGACCGGGGAGCTGTTTTTT
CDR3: CASSDRVTGELFF

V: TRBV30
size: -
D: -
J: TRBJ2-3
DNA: TGTGCCTGGAGTGTCGAGGTTTACGATACGCAGTATTTT
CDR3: CAWSVEVYDTQYF

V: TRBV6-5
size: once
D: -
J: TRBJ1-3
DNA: TGTGCCAGCATACCTCCGGGAGTCGGAAACACCATATATTTT
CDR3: CASIPPGVGNTIYF

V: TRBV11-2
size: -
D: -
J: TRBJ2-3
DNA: TGTGCCAGCAGCTCAGTAGGACGGACAAGCACAGATACGCAGTATTTT
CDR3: CASSSVGRTSTDTQYF

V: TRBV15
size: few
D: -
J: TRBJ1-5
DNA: TGTGCCACCAGCAGAGATAGGCCGAATCAGCCCCAGCATTTT
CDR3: CATSRDRPNQPQHF

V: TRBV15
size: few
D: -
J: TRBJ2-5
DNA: TGTGCCACCAGCAGATCCCCGAAAGAGACCCAGTACTTC
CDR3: CATSRSPKETQYF

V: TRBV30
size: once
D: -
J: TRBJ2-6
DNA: TGTGCCTGGAGACGCTCTGAGGCTGGGGCCAACGTCCTGACTTTC
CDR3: CAWRRSEAGANVLTF

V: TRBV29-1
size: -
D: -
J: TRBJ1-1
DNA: TGCAGCGTTGAAGAGAGAGGACAGCCTAAGCTTTTCTTT
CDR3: CSVEERGQPKLFF

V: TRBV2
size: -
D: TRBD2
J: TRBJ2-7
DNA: TGTGCCAGCAAGCGGGAGGTCTACGAGCAGTACTTC
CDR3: CASKREVYEQYF

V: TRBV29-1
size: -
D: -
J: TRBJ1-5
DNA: TGCAGCGTTTCGGACGGTAGCAATCAGCCCCAGCATTTT
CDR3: CSVSDGSNQPQHF

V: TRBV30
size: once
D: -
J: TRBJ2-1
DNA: TGTGCCTGGAGCTCAGATCCCACCTCCTACAATGAGCAGTTCTTC
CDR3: CAWSSDPTSYNEQFF

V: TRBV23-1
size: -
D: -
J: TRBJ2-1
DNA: TGCGCCAGCAGTCAGGACTATTTCCATGAGCAGTTCTTC
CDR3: CASSQDYFHEQFF

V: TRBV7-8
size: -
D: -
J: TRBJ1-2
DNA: TGTGCCAGCAGCCAAGGACAGCAGTATGGCTACACCTTC
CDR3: CASSQGQQYGYTF

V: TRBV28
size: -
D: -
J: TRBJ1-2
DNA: TGTGCCTCACGATCCGGGGCTGGGGGCTACACCTTC
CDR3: CASRSGAGGYTF

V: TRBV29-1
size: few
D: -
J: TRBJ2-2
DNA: TGCAGCGTTCGGTTGTTTGCGGGGCCCTCCGGGGAGCTGTTTTTT
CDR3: CSVRLFAGPSGELFF

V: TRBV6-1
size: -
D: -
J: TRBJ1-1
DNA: TGTGCCAGCAGTGAAATAGGGGAGAACACTGAAGCTTTCTTT
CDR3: CASSEIGENTEAFF

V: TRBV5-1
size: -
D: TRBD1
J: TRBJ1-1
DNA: TGCGCCAGCAGCTTGGGAGCAGGGGGTAACACTGAAGCTTTCTTT
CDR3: CASSLGAGGNTEAFF

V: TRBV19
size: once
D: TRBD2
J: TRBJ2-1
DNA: TGTGCCAGTAGTGGAACTAGCGGATCCTACAATGAGCAGTTCTTC
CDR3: CASSGTSGSYNEQFF

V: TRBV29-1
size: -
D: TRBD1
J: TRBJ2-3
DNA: TGCAGCGGGACAGGGGGACTCTACACAGATACGCAGTATTTT
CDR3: CSGTGGLYTDTQYF

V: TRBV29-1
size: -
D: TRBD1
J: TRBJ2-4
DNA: TGCAGCGGCAAGGGGGCCGGCAAAAACATTCAGTACTTC
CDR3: CSGKGAGKNIQYF

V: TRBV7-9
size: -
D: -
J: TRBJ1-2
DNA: TGTGCCAGCAGCTTAGATAATCAGCCGTATGGCTACACCTTC
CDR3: CASSLDNQPYGYTF